This is a list of T cell receptor beta chains from one sample in a study of blood T cell repertoires in COVID-19. TCRdb's copy holds only in-frame clones and misses some; the assay was immunoSEQ multiplex PCR. This table holds approximately 200,000 clones, just under 85% found once. Sequencing was performed on PBMCs or T cells enriched from blood (not recorded which). The receptors were sampled from a woman aged 40-49 years with acute COVID-19. Both conserved end residues are part of each CDR3. D genes are given only for firm matches. The size entry is marked missing in some rows and otherwise reads once, few, many or a size class.

TRBJ2-1 | TRBV5-6 | TRBD2 | NA | TGTGCCAGCAGCTTGGTGGCGGGAGGGCCCTACAATGAGCAGTTCTTC | CASSLVAGGPYNEQFF
TRBJ2-3 | TRBV6-2/TRBV6-3 | TRBD2 | NA | TGTGCCAGCAGTTCTAGCGGAGATACGCAGTATTTT | CASSSSGDTQYF
TRBJ1-2 | TRBV5-4 | NA | once | TGTGCCAGCAGCTCCGACGCCGGGTATGGCTACACCTTC | CASSSDAGYGYTF
TRBJ2-1 | TRBV18 | TRBD2 | NA | TGTGCCAGCTCACCTCAGACTAGCGGGAGGGACGGTAATGAGCAGTTCTTC | CASSPQTSGRDGNEQFF
TRBJ2-1 | TRBV11-2 | TRBD2 | NA | TGTGCCAGCCGCACTAGCGGGCTCATGTACAATGAGCAGTTCTTC | CASRTSGLMYNEQFF
TRBJ1-5 | TRBV29-1 | TRBD1 | NA | TGCAGCGTTGGGGGGACAGGGGACTCGATGGGTAATCAGCCCCAGCATTTT | CSVGGTGDSMGNQPQHF
TRBJ2-2 | TRBV19 | TRBD1 | once | TGTGCCAGTAGTCTACAGGGGCCCACCGGGGAGCTGTTTTTT | CASSLQGPTGELFF
TRBJ2-5 | TRBV24-1 | NA | NA | TGTGCCACCAGTGATTCAGGGTTTTCGACCCAGTACTTC | CATSDSGFSTQYF
TRBJ2-1 | TRBV4-1 | TRBD1 | NA | TGCGCCAGCAGCCAGACCGGGACAGGGGAGTTCTTC | CASSQTGTGEFF
TRBJ1-2 | TRBV6-6 | NA | NA | TGTGCCAGCAGTTACGAGGGCTACACCTTC | CASSYEGYTF
TRBJ2-7 | TRBV7-9 | TRBD1 | few | TGTGCCAGCAGCGGAGAGGACAGGGCCTGGGAGCAGTACTTC | CASSGEDRAWEQYF
TRBJ2-7 | TRBV5-1 | TRBD2 | NA | TGCGCCAGCAGCCCCACTAGGACTAGCGGTTCCTACGAGCAGTACTTC | CASSPTRTSGSYEQYF
TRBJ1-2 | TRBV7-9 | NA | NA | TGTGCCAGCATCATTGGGCCGTTGAGTGGCTACACCTTC | CASIIGPLSGYTF
TRBJ2-1 | TRBV28 | TRBD2 | NA | TGTGCCAGCAGTTCCCTAGCGGGAGGGCTTTACAATGAGCAGTTCTTC | CASSSLAGGLYNEQFF
TRBJ2-3 | TRBV7-3 | TRBD2 | NA | TGTGCCAGCAGCCCACTAGCGGGGGGCACAGATACGCAGTATTTT | CASSPLAGGTDTQYF
TRBJ2-7 | TRBV28 | NA | NA | TGTGCCAGCAGTTTAGGGGCCGAGCAGTACTTC | CASSLGAEQYF
TRBJ2-2 | TRBV19 | TRBD1 | NA | TGTGCCAGTAGTATAGTAGGGACAGGGGCCCGGGCCGGGGAGCTGTTTTTT | CASSIVGTGARAGELFF
TRBJ1-2 | TRBV2 | NA | NA | TGTGCCAGCAGTACAACAGGACGCGCCGACTATGGCTACACCTTC | CASSTTGRADYGYTF
TRBJ2-1 | TRBV9 | TRBD2 | NA | TGTGCCAGCGGCTGGACTAGCGGGCTCAAAAATGAGCAGTTCTTC | CASGWTSGLKNEQFF
TRBJ2-1 | TRBV4-2 | NA | medium-sized | TGTGCCAGCAGCCCTCAGACTATTGACAATGAGCAGTTCTTC | CASSPQTIDNEQFF
TRBJ2-5 | TRBV5-1 | NA | NA | TGCGCCAGCAGCTTGGTCGGTGAGACCCAGTACTTC | CASSLVGETQYF
TRBJ2-1 | TRBV28 | TRBD2 | NA | TGTGCCAGCAATAGGTTAACTAGCGGGAGCTACAATGAGCAGTTCTTC | CASNRLTSGSYNEQFF
TRBJ1-1 | TRBV12-3/TRBV12-4 | TRBD1 | NA | TGTGCCAGCAACGCAAGGGGGCGGACTGAAGCTTTCTTT | CASNARGRTEAFF
TRBJ1-1 | TRBV7-2 | NA | few | TGTGCCAGCAGCTCCGGGGACGCGGGAGTGTACACTGAAGCTTTCTTT | CASSSGDAGVYTEAFF
TRBJ1-1 | TRBV30 | NA | NA | TGTGCCTGGAAACGACAGGTCGCTGAAGCTTTCTTT | CAWKRQVAEAFF
TRBJ2-5 | TRBV18 | TRBD2 | once | TGTGCCAGCTCACCATACGGTAGCGGGGGTAACCAAGAGACCCAGTACTTC | CASSPYGSGGNQETQYF
TRBJ2-5 | TRBV5-4 | TRBD2 | NA | TGTGCCAGCAGCTGGGGACTAGCGGGAGGGCCGAGGACCCAGTACTTC | CASSWGLAGGPRTQYF
TRBJ2-2 | TRBV4-1 | NA | NA | TGCGCCAGCAGCCAAGAAAAACTAGTCCCCGGGGAGCTGTTTTTT | CASSQEKLVPGELFF
TRBJ2-7 | TRBV27 | TRBD1 | NA | TGTGCCAGCAGTTTGAACAGGGGGAACGAGCAGTACTTC | CASSLNRGNEQYF
TRBJ1-5 | TRBV10-2 | NA | NA | TGCGCCAGCAGTGAGTCGGGGCGCAATCAGCCCCAGCATTTT | CASSESGRNQPQHF
TRBJ2-7 | TRBV10-1 | NA | many | TGCGCCAGCAGTGGAGGTCTTGACGAGCAGTACTTC | CASSGGLDEQYF
TRBJ2-1 | TRBV5-6 | NA | NA | TGTGCCAGCAGCTTGGTTAACAGCCTCACTGGCCAGTTCTTC | CASSLVNSLTGQFF
TRBJ1-1 | TRBV6-5 | NA | NA | TGTGCCAGCAGTTACGTCGGGGAAGCTGCTGAAGCTTTCTTT | CASSYVGEAAEAFF
TRBJ2-5 | TRBV5-1 | TRBD1 | NA | TGCGCCAGCAGTTTCCGCGGGACAGGCCAAGAGACCCAGTACTTC | CASSFRGTGQETQYF
TRBJ2-7 | TRBV2 | TRBD2 | NA | TGTGCCAGCAGTGAAAGGGGGCCTAGCGGGGGCTCCTACGAGCAGTACTTC | CASSERGPSGGSYEQYF
TRBJ1-6 | TRBV30 | TRBD1 | NA | TGTGCCTGGAGCCACCGGGACAGGGCCAATTCACCCCTCCACTTT | CAWSHRDRANSPLHF
TRBJ1-6 | TRBV14 | TRBD1 | NA | TGTGCCAGCAGCCATGGACAGGGGACGGCCAGGACCTATAATTCACCCCTCCACTTT | CASSHGQGTARTYNSPLHF
TRBJ1-5 | TRBV2 | NA | NA | TGTGCCAGCTCCGGGGTTTATAGCAATCAGCCCCAGCATTTT | CASSGVYSNQPQHF
TRBJ2-2 | TRBV4-3 | TRBD2 | NA | TGCGCCAGCAGCCTGGGACTAGCGGGGGGCGGGGAGCTGTTTTTT | CASSLGLAGGGELFF
TRBJ2-2 | TRBV4-1 | NA | NA | TGCGCCAGCAGCCTGGCATCGACCGGGGAGCTGTTTTTT | CASSLASTGELFF
TRBJ1-3 | TRBV28 | NA | once | TGTGCCAGCAGGCGCACAGGGGGAAACACCATATATTTT | CASRRTGGNTIYF
TRBJ2-5 | TRBV6-5 | TRBD1 | NA | TGTGCCAGCAGGCATACAGGGGTTGAGACCCAGTACTTC | CASRHTGVETQYF
TRBJ1-2 | TRBV7-9 | NA | NA | TGTGCCAGCAGCCCTACGACAGGAGCGTATGGCTACACCTTC | CASSPTTGAYGYTF
TRBJ2-3 | TRBV11-3 | TRBD2 | NA | TGTGCCAGCAGCCAAACTAGCGGGGCTAGCACAGATACGCAGTATTTT | CASSQTSGASTDTQYF
TRBJ1-2 | TRBV7-9 | TRBD1 | NA | TGTGCCAGCAGCCCCAGGGGGCAGGGCTATGGCTACACCTTC | CASSPRGQGYGYTF
TRBJ2-7 | TRBV7-9 | TRBD2 | NA | TGTGCCAGCAGCCTCGCGGGGGGGAGCTCCTACGAGCAGTACTTC | CASSLAGGSSYEQYF
TRBJ1-6 | TRBV18 | NA | NA | TGTGCCAGCTCACCAGAACTAACAGGATCACCCCTCCACTTT | CASSPELTGSPLHF
TRBJ2-7 | TRBV6-2/TRBV6-3 | TRBD2 | NA | TGTGCCAGCAGTCCCTCGACTAGCCAAGCGGCCTACGAGCAGTACTTC | CASSPSTSQAAYEQYF
TRBJ2-1 | TRBV4-2 | TRBD2 | NA | TGTGCCAGCAGCCAAGCCCCAAGGAGCGGGGGTTACAATGAGCAGTTCTTC | CASSQAPRSGGYNEQFF